Listed below are T cell receptor beta chains from one sample, sequenced in a study of Graves' ophthalmopathy and Graves' hyperthyroidism. TCRdb reanalysed the multiplex PCR reads using MiXCR and keeps one entry per CDR3 protein. The repertoire holds a few hundred thousand distinct CDR3 sequences, roughly 15% seen once, with 5.5% to 7% in the top ten. Sequencing used peripheral blood. These receptors all stem from a woman younger than 35 with stable Graves' hyperthyroidism. CDR3s include the opening cysteine and the closing phenylalanine or tryptophan. Fields, in order: V gene, CDR3 protein.

TRBV11-2,CASSSTTSRQTQYF
TRBV20-1,CSASGLGDTGELFF
TRBV20-1,CSAIRSRVQDPPLHF
TRBV5-1,CASSYSPGQGGTYNSPLHF
TRBV20-1,CSANPGRTGVYQETQYF
TRBV4-1,CASSQEGGQGWGYTF
TRBV10-3,CAISESGNEGRQPQHF
TRBV11-3,CASSLVGQLNTEAFF
TRBV4-2,CASSQAAGHTISPLHF
TRBV12-3/TRBV12-4,CASSSPPPVEQYF
TRBV6-2/TRBV6-3,CASSQGASFQPQHF
TRBV29-1,CSTGVPNTEAFF
TRBV4-1,CASSQESRNPSTGELFF
TRBV10-2,CASRAGGPTGELFF
TRBV27,CASSFYRQGGKTEAFF
TRBV10-3,CASSESGTGGLDTEAFF
TRBV6-2/TRBV6-3,CASSDGTRLEQYF
TRBV28,CASSSSGTPLHF
TRBV3-1,CASSQGGADTEAFF
TRBV7-8,CASSLAPGQGIDQPQHF
TRBV11-2,CASSLHTDIQYF
TRBV7-9,CASSRFKGMNTEAFF
TRBV12-5,CASGLPLLAGEETQYF
TRBV24-1,CATSNFPQGAPTGELFF
TRBV6-1,CASSEMASLNTGELFF
TRBV6-2/TRBV6-3,CASRATQVSNQPQHF
TRBV12-3/TRBV12-4,CASRRDRGRYTEAFF
TRBV6-2/TRBV6-3,CASSYTQETQYF
TRBV24-1,CATSEGLGYTF
TRBV19,CASSGLSGANVLTF
TRBV6-1,CASSEAPGAGTDTQYF
TRBV19,CASSTHTSGGASQTQYF
TRBV11-2,CASSLVPSGPFPDEQYF
TRBV18,CASSGSRSSYEQYF
TRBV20-1,CSARVTSGWGAQYF
TRBV20-1,CSARVVTANTEAFF
TRBV7-2,CASSSTGTHFEAFF
TRBV20-1,CSARGAGETYEQYF
TRBV2,CASKGGVGHSYNSPLHF
TRBV10-2,CASRRRGANTEAFF
TRBV24-1,CATSDFGTGNRELFF
TRBV11-1,CASSRTKSSGAISYEQYF
TRBV19,CASSALRDTYEQYF
TRBV12-3/TRBV12-4,CASSSGDSRVGETQYF
TRBV7-3,CASSPVGGGGAEAFF
TRBV6-1,CASSDRESQPQHF
TRBV27,CASSKALHTEAFF
TRBV6-2/TRBV6-3,CASSLPGQGNIQYF
TRBV7-8,CASSSRRTGTYEQYF
TRBV28,CASSLADLYGYTF